The 28 T cell receptor beta chains below come from one sample, sequenced in a study of graft-versus-host responses after intestinal transplantation. Only in-frame clones appear in the TCRdb table, and some are missing; sequencing was by immunoSEQ multiplex PCR. The repertoire holds about 39,000 clones, with 93% as singletons. Their antigens are not known. The sequencing here drew on unstimulated CD8+ T cells sorted from spleen or lymph node cells, taken before transplant. These receptors all stem from a human donor who was the organ donor for an intestinal transplant.

The chain is built from TRBV7-3 and TRBJ1-1, with TRBD1 identical over 7 bases. The trim removed 5 bases at V and 7 bases at J, leaving 13 bases unmatched. Germline assignment: CDR1 SGHTA and CDR2 FQGTGA. This CDR3 comprises 15 residues. The CDR3 reads CASSPTPRGGGEAFF. CDR3 sequence (DNA): TGTGCCAGCAGCCCCACGCCCAGGGGGGGTGGTGAAGCTTTCTTT.

The chain links TRBV10-3 to TRBJ1-2; the D is unclear. Germline CDR1 and CDR2: ENHRY and SYGVKD. The V and J ends lost 4 bases and 3 bases respectively, with 6 bases between them. There are 12 residues in the CDR3. CDR3 nucleotides: TGTGCCATCAGTGGACCAGACTATGGCTACACCTTC. Protein: CAISGPDYGYTF.

The rearrangement links TRBV13 to TRBJ2-3; a possible D gene is TRBD1 (6 bases). The germline V and J ends were trimmed by 5 bases and 5 bases, with 14 bases remaining between them. The CDR3 consists of 14 residues. Germline V gives CDR1 PRHDT, CDR2 FYEKMQ (reference sequence). The DNA of the CDR3 is TGTGCCAGCAGCGGGACACAAGAGATAGATACGCAGTATTTT. Translation: CASSGTQEIDTQYF.

This chain joins TRBV5-1 and TRBJ1-2; TRBD1 is a possible D gene (5 bases). In germline, CDR1 is SGHRS, CDR2 YFSETQ. V was trimmed by 3 bases and J by 3 bases, leaving 15 bases between them. The CDR3 is 15 amino acids. CDR3 nucleotide sequence: TGCGCCAGCAGCTCCCTGGCAGGGTACGACTATGGCTACACCTTC. It codes for CASSSLAGYDYGYTF.

J is TRBJ2-7 and V is TRBV7-3, with D hard to call. The CDR3 covers 15 residues. Trimming shortened V by 0 bases and J by 6 bases, and 15 bases separated the two germline ends. Germline V lookup: CDR1 SGHTA, CDR2 FQGTGA. Written as DNA, the CDR3 is TGTGCCAGCAGCTTAACGGCGAGTGGGGTGGGCGAGCAGTACTTC. Its protein is CASSLTASGVGEQYF.

The table lists this clone with a count of one. V usage is TRBV19 and J usage is TRBJ2-2, with 7 positions matching TRBD2. Per the germline V gene, CDR1 is LNHDA and CDR2 is SQIVND (reference sequence). The CDR3 runs 16 residues. V lost 5 bases to trimming and J lost 7 bases; unmatched junction nucleotides: 13. The CDR3 is CASSPGGVFGIGELFF. The CDR3 DNA reads as TGTGCCAGTAGTCCTGGGGGGGTCTTCGGGATCGGGGAGCTGTTTTTT. Based on the CDR3 plus reference TRBV19 and TRBJ2-2, the full variable domain is DGGITQSPKYLFRKEGQNVTLSCEQNLNHDAMYWYRQDPGQGLRLIYYSQIVNDFQKGDIAEGYSVSREKKESFPLTVTSAQKNPTAFYLCASSPGGVFGIGELFFGEGSRLTVL.

In this sample, this clone turned up once. The chain recombines TRBV4-1 with TRBJ2-2; 8 nucleotides align to TRBD2. Germline values: CDR1 MGHRA, CDR2 YSYEKL. V lost 2 bases to trimming and J lost 6 bases; unmatched junction nucleotides: 8. This CDR3 is 16 amino acids long. The CDR3 nucleotides read TGCGCCAGCAGCCAATTCCAGCGGGAGATGGCCGGGGAGCTGTTTTTT. Protein product: CASSQFQREMAGELFF.

The chain is built from TRBV5-4 and TRBJ2-1, with D possibly being TRBD1 (5 bases). The CDR3 is made up of 15 amino acids. Germline loops: CDR1 SGHNT, CDR2 YYREEE (reference sequence). V was shortened by 4 bases and J by 1 base, with 12 bases between the two germline ends. In nucleotides, the CDR3 is TGTGCCAGCAGCCCGGTAGGACAATCCTACAATGAGCAGTTCTTC. As protein: CASSPVGQSYNEQFF.

The rearrangement joins TRBV7-2 to TRBJ2-3; TRBD2 matches 7 bases. V gave up 2 bases and J gave up 0 bases; unmatched junction bases: 14. This CDR3 region has 19 residues. Germline V gene lookup returns CDR1 SGHTA and CDR2 FQGNSA. This CDR3 is CASSLRFGSGRPSTDTQYF. DNA for the CDR3: TGTGCCAGCAGCTTAAGATTCGGTAGCGGGCGACCTAGCACAGATACGCAGTATTTT.

The J gene is TRBJ2-3, the V gene TRBV28; no clear D gene. The CDR3 loop spans 15 amino acids. CDR1 and CDR2 (germline): MDHEN, SYDVKM. V lost 6 bases and J 1 base, leaving 14 bases between the germline ends. The CDR3 protein is CASRDGTLGTDTQYF. Here the CDR3 DNA reads TGTGCCAGCAGGGACGGAACTCTAGGCACAGATACGCAGTATTTT.

This clone has only one observation. The CDR3 DNA is TGCAGCGTTGAAGGGGGGACCTACAATGAGCAGTTCTTC. Protein sequence: CSVEGGTYNEQFF. The chain joins TRBV29-1 to TRBJ2-1; D may be TRBD1 or TRBD2 (5 bases each). The CDR3 loop spans 13 amino acids. The V end lost 1 base, the J end lost 2 bases, and 6 bases lay between the germline ends. CDR1 is SQVTM, CDR2 ANQGSEA, per germline.

The chain uses TRBV25-1 and TRBJ1-2, with 8 positions matching TRBD1. The V gene end was trimmed by 10 bases and the J gene end by 4 bases; junction bases not matched to a gene: 8. This CDR3 is 13 amino acids long. The germline V gene has CDR1 MGHDK and CDR2 SYGVNS. The CDR3 here is CATYRGEIYGYTF. The CDR3 DNA follows: TGTGCCACTTACAGGGGGGAGATCTATGGCTACACCTTC.

This chain links TRBV7-9 with TRBJ1-1, with 11 bases identical to TRBD1. The length of the CDR3 is 19 residues. V lost 1 base to trimming and J lost 1 base; unmatched junction nucleotides: 11. CDR1 is SEHNR, CDR2 FQNEAQ, per germline (reference sequence). The CDR3 DNA reads TGTGCCAGCAGCTTAGAACGGCTGGACAGGGGGCTCTGGAACACTGAAGCTTTCTTT. This sequence encodes CASSLERLDRGLWNTEAFF.

This chain joins TRBV4-1 and TRBJ2-1; the match to TRBD1 covers 9 bases. Trimming cost V 5 bases and J 15 bases; bases outside gene matches: 8. Germline assignment: CDR1 MGHRA and CDR2 YSYEKL. The CDR3 is 12 amino acids. The CDR3 region has the DNA TGCGCCAGCAGCGAGGCCCGGGACAGGGTGTTCTTC. Its translation is CASSEARDRVFF.

The rearrangement uses TRBV29-1 and TRBJ2-7, with 8 nucleotides matching TRBD2. CDR1 SQVTM and CDR2 ANQGSEA come from the germline V gene. The CDR3 spans 15 residues. Unmatched junction bases numbered 9, after V lost 2 bases and J lost 3 bases. The CDR3 nucleotides read TGCAGCGTTGAACTTACTAGCGGCAACTTCTACGAGCAGTACTTC. This sequence encodes CSVELTSGNFYEQYF.

The chain uses TRBV6-5 and TRBJ1-1; D is perhaps TRBD1 (5 bases). This CDR3 contains 12 residues. V was pared by 2 bases and J by 8 bases, with 9 bases between. CDR1 is MNHEY, CDR2 SVGAGI, per germline. CDR3 region: CASSYGQGEAFF. CDR3 DNA sequence: TGTGCCAGCAGTTACGGGCAGGGAGAAGCTTTCTTT.

The chain has TRBV4-3 and TRBJ2-7; a weak D match, TRBD2 (5 bases). CDR3 size: 17 residues. Germline lookup yields CDR1 LGHNA and CDR2 YSLEER. V lost 0 bases and J lost 10, with 25 bases in between. CDR3 sequence (DNA): TGCGCCAGCAGCCAAGATCCGGACTGGGGAGACTTTAAGAGCCAGTACTTC. It specifies CASSQDPDWGDFKSQYF.

The gene calls are TRBV27 and TRBJ2-1, with D perhaps assigned TRBD1 or TRBD2 (5 bases each). This CDR3 is 14 amino acids long. The V gene lost 4 bases and the J gene lost 4 bases, with 11 bases spanning the gap. Germline CDR1 reads MNHEY; CDR2 reads SMNVEV (reference sequence). The CDR3: CASSWGRIYNEQFF. CDR3 nucleotide sequence: TGTGCCAGCAGTTGGGGACGGATTTACAATGAGCAGTTCTTC.

This sequence joins TRBV9 and TRBJ2-1; D not certain. From germline, CDR1 is SGDLS and CDR2 YYNGEE. CDR3 length: 14 amino acids. V gave up 3 bases and J gave up 9 bases, with 16 bases separating them. The CDR3 region has the DNA TGTGCCAGCAGCGCAGACCTACCCAGGACTGAGCAGTTCTTC. Encoded protein: CASSADLPRTEQFF.

The gene calls are TRBV27 and TRBJ2-7; a weak D match, TRBD1 (6 bases). CDR3 length equals 12 residues. Trimming took 5 bases from V and 6 from J, leaving 11 bases between them. Germline values: CDR1 MNHEY, CDR2 SMNVEV (reference sequence). The CDR3 DNA follows: TGTGCCAGCAGTCTTTCAGGGGTCGAGCAGTACTTC. Translating gives CASSLSGVEQYF.

The chain employs TRBV7-9 and TRBJ2-2; 7 bases match TRBD1. With V trimmed by 10 bases and J by 7 bases, 6 bases remained unmatched. Germline lookup yields CDR1 SEHNR and CDR2 FQNEAQ (reference sequence). There are 12 residues in the CDR3. The CDR3: CATLGGNGELFF. The CDR3 nucleotides are TGTGCCACTTTAGGGGGCAACGGGGAGCTGTTTTTT. The variable domain in full, completed from reference TRBV7-9 and TRBJ2-2, reads DTGVSQNPRHKITKRGQNVTFRCDPISEHNRLYWYRQTLGQGPEFLTYFQNEAQLEKSRLLSDRFSAERPKGSFSTLEIQRTEQGDSAMYLCATLGGNGELFFGEGSRLTVL.

This chain links TRBV7-3 with TRBJ2-6; maybe TRBD1 (5 bases). The V end was cut by 2 bases, the J end by 0 bases, with 8 bases between. The length of the CDR3 is 16 residues. The germline gives CDR1 SGHTA, CDR2 FQGTGA. The CDR3 nucleotides read TGTGCCAGCAGCTTAGGGGCCAGCTCTGGGGCCAACGTCCTGACTTTC. Translating gives CASSLGASSGANVLTF.

The rearrangement uses TRBV28 and TRBJ2-5; D gene ambiguous. Judging by the DNA end, TRBJ2-7 fits better; the J call may be wrong. CDR3 size: 13 residues. Germline V gene lookup returns CDR1 MDHEN and CDR2 SYDVKM. CDR3 residues: CASRFLSSYEQYF. The DNA of the CDR3 is TGTGCCAGCAGATTTCTTTCTTCCTACGAGCAGTACTTC.

Only one count was recorded for this clone. The chain links TRBV4-1 to TRBJ2-5, with D unresolved. Germline V CDR1 and CDR2: MGHRA, YSYEKL. This CDR3 spans 13 amino acids. Trimming removed 0 bases at V and 1 base at J, with 3 bases between. CDR3 in DNA: TGCGCCAGCAGCCAAGATCCCCAAGAGACCCAGTACTTC. Translation: CASSQDPQETQYF.

DNA for the CDR3: TGTGCCAGCAGTGAATTCGGGACTAGCGGGAGTATTTACGAGCAGTACTTC. Encoded protein: CASSEFGTSGSIYEQYF. This sequence joins TRBV6-1 and TRBJ2-7; 14 bases align to TRBD2. With 2 bases clipped from V and 4 bases from J, the junction kept 7 bases outside the gene matches. Looked up from germline, CDR1 is MNHNS and CDR2 is SASEGT. The CDR3 covers 17 residues.

The V call is TRBV20-1, the J call TRBJ2-7; D might be TRBD2 (5 bases). This CDR3 contains 10 residues. Germline V lookup: CDR1 DFQATT, CDR2 SNEGSKA (reference sequence). V lost 4 bases, J lost 7 bases, and 8 bases lay in between. The CDR3 nucleotides read TGCAGTGCTAACCCGGGGGAGCAGTACTTC. Encoded protein: CSANPGEQYF.

This sequence joins TRBV4-3 and TRBJ1-2, with D perhaps matching TRBD1 (6 bases). Germline V CDR1 and CDR2: LGHNA, YSLEER. V was clipped by 0 bases and J by 4 bases, with 15 bases between them. The CDR3 is 16 amino acids. CDR3 residues: CASSQELRGEFYGYTF. CDR3 coding DNA: TGCGCCAGCAGCCAAGAACTCAGGGGCGAATTCTATGGCTACACCTTC.

The chain couples TRBV4-2 to TRBJ2-2; TRBD1 is a possible D gene (6 bases). Germline CDR1 and CDR2: LGHNA and YNFKEQ. Between the trimmed V and J ends, which lost 4 bases and 6 bases, there was a span of 12 bases. The CDR3 is 14 residues long. CDR3 DNA sequence: TGTGCCAGCAGCCCCCACAGGGTGTCCGGGGAGCTGTTTTTT. Its translation is CASSPHRVSGELFF.